This is a list of T cell receptor beta chains from one sample in a study of blood T cell repertoires in COVID-19. Generated by immunoSEQ multiplex PCR, the TCRdb table keeps only in-frame clones and is missing some. The repertoire holds approximately 190,000 clones, with around 76% as singletons. Sequencing input: peripheral blood. These receptors all come from a woman aged 55 to 70 with COVID-19, enrolled during active disease. Both conserved end residues are part of each CDR3. The D gene is left open where the match is weak. Some rows mark clone size as missing; the rest say once, few, many or name a class of expanded clone.

clone_size	d_call	j_call	v_call	cdr3_nt	cdr3_aa
-	TRBD1	TRBJ1-5	TRBV28	TGTGCCAGCACCCGGGGACAGGGAGGCCGTCAGCCCCAGCATTTT	CASTRGQGGRQPQHF
-	-	TRBJ2-3	TRBV9	TGTGCCAGCAGCGTAGAGAGCTTTACCCTTACAGATACGCAGTATTTT	CASSVESFTLTDTQYF
-	TRBD1	TRBJ1-5	TRBV7-2	TGTGCCAGCAGCCGCGACAGGGGGGATCAGCCCCAGCATTTT	CASSRDRGDQPQHF
once	TRBD1	TRBJ2-7	TRBV29-1	TGCAGCGTTGAAGGGACTTCCGGGACAGGGAGTGCCTACGAGCAGTACTTC	CSVEGTSGTGSAYEQYF
once	-	TRBJ1-6	TRBV3-1/TRBV3-2	TGTGCCAGCAGCCAAGGGCGGGGACTCAATTCACCCCTCCACTTT	CASSQGRGLNSPLHF
-	TRBD1	TRBJ1-2	TRBV27	TGTGCCAGCAGTTTATCGCCTGGACAGGGGAACAACTATGGCTACACCTTC	CASSLSPGQGNNYGYTF
-	TRBD1	TRBJ1-3	TRBV5-5	TGTGCCAGCAGCTTGTCGCAAACAGGGGCCATTGGAAACACCATATATTTT	CASSLSQTGAIGNTIYF
-	TRBD1	TRBJ1-1	TRBV18	TGTGCCAGCTCACCGGACAGGGCGGGGGGGACTGAAGCTTTCTTT	CASSPDRAGGTEAFF
few	TRBD1	TRBJ1-5	TRBV6-1	TGTGCCAGCAGTGACCCGGGACAGGTTATTAATCAGCCCCAGCATTTT	CASSDPGQVINQPQHF
-	-	TRBJ1-1	TRBV7-8	TGTGCCAGCAGCCGCACGGACACTGAAGCTTTCTTT	CASSRTDTEAFF
-	TRBD1	TRBJ2-6	TRBV28	TGTGCCAGCAGAACAGGGGTGGCGGCCAACGTCCTGACTTTC	CASRTGVAANVLTF
-	-	TRBJ1-1	TRBV5-6	TGTGCCAGCAGCGCACTTCGGAGGGGCTGGAACACTGAAGCTTTCTTT	CASSALRRGWNTEAFF
-	-	TRBJ1-2	TRBV21-1	TGTGCCAGCAGCAAAAATGGCAGGGGCGGGAGCCGAGGGTATGGCTACACCTTC	CASSKNGRGGSRGYGYTF
-	TRBD2	TRBJ2-3	TRBV9	TGTGCCAGCAGCGTAAACGTAGCGGGGACGACAGATACGCAGTATTTT	CASSVNVAGTTDTQYF
-	-	TRBJ2-2	TRBV5-4	TGTGCCAGCAGCTTGCAGGGCCCGAACACCGGGGAGCTGTTTTTT	CASSLQGPNTGELFF
-	-	TRBJ1-3	TRBV5-4	TGTGCCAGCAGCTTTGCGGGGGGTTTTGAGAACACCATATATTTT	CASSFAGGFENTIYF
-	-	TRBJ2-6	TRBV6-4	TGTGCCAGCAGTGAGCGAAACTCTGGGGCCAACGTCCTGACTTTC	CASSERNSGANVLTF
once	TRBD1	TRBJ1-4	TRBV28	TGTGCCAGCAGTTTTCAGGGGGCGAGGGAAAAACTGTTTTTT	CASSFQGAREKLFF
-	TRBD1	TRBJ2-1	TRBV4-3	TGCGCCAGCAGCCCCCTAGGACAGGGGCGGAATGAGCAGTTCTTC	CASSPLGQGRNEQFF
once	-	TRBJ1-2	TRBV4-3	TGCGCCAGCAGCCCTAACTGGGGGCTGGACTATGGCTACACCTTC	CASSPNWGLDYGYTF
-	TRBD2	TRBJ2-3	TRBV5-1	TGCGCCAGCAGCTTGACTAGCGGGAGCACAGATACGCAGTATTTT	CASSLTSGSTDTQYF
few	TRBD1	TRBJ2-2	TRBV29-1	TGCAGCGTTGAAAAAGGGACAGGTCAAAACACCGGGGAGCTGTTTTTT	CSVEKGTGQNTGELFF
-	TRBD2	TRBJ2-1	TRBV5-5	TGTGCCAGCAGCTTATTACTAGCGGGGGAGTACAATGAGCAGTTCTTC	CASSLLLAGEYNEQFF
-	-	TRBJ2-7	TRBV6-2/TRBV6-3	TGTGCCAGCAGTTACAGCCTAGCGTACTCCTACGAGCAGTACTTC	CASSYSLAYSYEQYF
-	-	TRBJ1-3	TRBV5-3	TGTGCCAGAAGCGCCGGACAAAAGACAATCTCTGGAAACACCATATATTTT	CARSAGQKTISGNTIYF
-	-	TRBJ1-1	TRBV15	TGTGCCACCAGCAGAGATTCAAGGGGGACTGAAGCTTTCTTT	CATSRDSRGTEAFF
few	-	TRBJ1-2	TRBV19	TGTGCCAGTAGTATAGATCTGAGGGATGGCTACACCTTC	CASSIDLRDGYTF
-	TRBD1	TRBJ2-5	TRBV7-9	TGTGCCAGCAGCTCGACAGGGGGCGAGACCCAGTACTTC	CASSSTGGETQYF
-	TRBD2	TRBJ2-4	TRBV5-3	TGTGCCAGAAGAAATACACTAGCGGGAGATTCCAAAAACATTCAGTACTTC	CARRNTLAGDSKNIQYF
few	TRBD2	TRBJ2-1	TRBV29-1	TGCAGCGTTCAGACTAGCGGGAACTACAATGAGCAGTTCTTC	CSVQTSGNYNEQFF
-	TRBD1	TRBJ1-2	TRBV27	TGTGCCAGCAGGGATACGGGACAGGGGTACGGCTACACCTTC	CASRDTGQGYGYTF
-	-	TRBJ2-7	TRBV5-1	TGCGCCAGCAGCCCAAGGACAGTTCCCGAGCAGTACTTC	CASSPRTVPEQYF
-	-	TRBJ2-3	TRBV10-3	TGTGCCACCCAGGACTATAAAGCAGATACGCAGTATTTT	CATQDYKADTQYF
-	-	TRBJ1-2	TRBV5-1	TGCGCCAGCAGCTTTACGGGCTATGGCTACACCTTC	CASSFTGYGYTF